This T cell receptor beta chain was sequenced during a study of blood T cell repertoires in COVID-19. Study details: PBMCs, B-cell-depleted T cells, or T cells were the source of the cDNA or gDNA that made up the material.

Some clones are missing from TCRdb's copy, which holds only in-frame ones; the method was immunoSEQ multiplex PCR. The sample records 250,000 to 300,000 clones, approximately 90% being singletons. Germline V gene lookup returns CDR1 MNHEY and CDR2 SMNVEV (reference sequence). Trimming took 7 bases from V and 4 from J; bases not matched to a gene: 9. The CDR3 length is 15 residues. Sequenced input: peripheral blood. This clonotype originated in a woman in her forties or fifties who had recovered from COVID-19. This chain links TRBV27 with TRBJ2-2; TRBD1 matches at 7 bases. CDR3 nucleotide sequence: TGTGCCAGCAATTCAGGACAGGTGGCCACCGGGGAGCTGTTTTTT. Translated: CASNSGQVATGELFF.